The rows below give T cell receptor beta chains drawn from one sample of a study of blood T cell repertoires in COVID-19. Libraries were prepared by immunoSEQ multiplex PCR; TCRdb keeps only in-frame clonotypes and omits some of them. The sample contains 110,000 or so clones, 88% of which appear only once. Input material: peripheral blood. Receptor source: a human donor in a cohort sampled during active COVID-19. The CDR3 runs from the conserved cysteine through the conserved F or W. D genes are given only for firm matches. Size is omitted from some rows. Given values are once, few, many or a class for expanded clones.

j_gene	v_gene	d_gene	abundance	CDR3aa	CDR3nt
TRBJ1-1	TRBV6-2/TRBV6-3	TRBD1	.	CASSSLGTGPTKEAFF	TGTGCCAGCAGTTCGCTAGGGACAGGGCCAACTAAGGAAGCTTTCTTT
TRBJ2-3	TRBV3-1/TRBV3-2	.	few	CASSHVEGVSTDTQYF	TGTGCCAGCAGCCATGTTGAGGGGGTTTCGACAGATACGCAGTATTTT
TRBJ1-1	TRBV4-2	TRBD1	.	CASSQDSGTGGTEAFF	TGTGCCAGCAGCCAAGATTCAGGGACAGGGGGCACTGAAGCTTTCTTT
TRBJ2-5	TRBV24-1	TRBD2	.	CATGTTKETQYF	TGTGCCACCGGGACTACGAAAGAGACCCAGTACTTC
TRBJ2-3	TRBV20-1	.	.	CSARYGDTQYF	TGCAGTGCTAGATACGGGGATACGCAGTATTTT
TRBJ2-1	TRBV7-8	TRBD2	.	CASSGRGLAGGGEQFF	TGTGCCAGCAGCGGGAGGGGACTAGCGGGAGGTGGCGAGCAGTTCTTC
TRBJ1-1	TRBV9	.	.	CASSVLPEGNTEAFF	TGTGCCAGCAGCGTCCTACCTGAGGGGAACACTGAAGCTTTCTTT
TRBJ1-1	TRBV29-1	TRBD1	.	CSVGQGNRKEAFF	TGCAGCGTCGGACAGGGGAATAGGAAAGAAGCTTTCTTT
TRBJ1-5	TRBV2	TRBD1	.	CASSPDRGYQPQHF	TGTGCCAGCAGCCCTGACAGGGGGTATCAGCCCCAGCATTTT
TRBJ2-7	TRBV10-1	TRBD1	.	CASSEVTPGTAQTGEQYF	TGCGCCAGCAGTGAAGTGACCCCCGGGACAGCCCAAACCGGGGAGCAGTACTTC
TRBJ2-2	TRBV7-3	.	once	CASSLGLSTGELFF	TGTGCCAGCAGCCTAGGACTATCCACCGGGGAGCTGTTTTTT
TRBJ1-1	TRBV5-1	TRBD1	.	CASSSTGTGWGAFF	TGCGCCAGCAGTTCGACCGGGACAGGGTGGGGAGCTTTCTTT
TRBJ1-1	TRBV18	.	.	CASSPLQGGNTEAFF	TGTGCCAGCTCACCCCTACAAGGGGGGAACACTGAAGCTTTCTTT
TRBJ2-1	TRBV6-2/TRBV6-3	TRBD2	.	CASSSNVGLAGRYNEQFF	TGTGCCAGCAGCTCCAACGTGGGACTAGCGGGCCGCTACAATGAGCAGTTCTTC
TRBJ2-7	TRBV11-1	.	.	CASSLYGQGTYEQYF	TGTGCCAGCAGCTTATACGGGCAGGGAACCTACGAGCAGTACTTC
TRBJ2-5	TRBV19	.	.	CASSMRQQETQYF	TGTGCCAGTAGTATGAGACAGCAAGAGACCCAGTACTTC
TRBJ2-7	TRBV5-1	TRBD2	.	CASSPGTSFNEQYF	TGCGCCAGCAGCCCCGGGACTAGCTTTAACGAGCAGTACTTC